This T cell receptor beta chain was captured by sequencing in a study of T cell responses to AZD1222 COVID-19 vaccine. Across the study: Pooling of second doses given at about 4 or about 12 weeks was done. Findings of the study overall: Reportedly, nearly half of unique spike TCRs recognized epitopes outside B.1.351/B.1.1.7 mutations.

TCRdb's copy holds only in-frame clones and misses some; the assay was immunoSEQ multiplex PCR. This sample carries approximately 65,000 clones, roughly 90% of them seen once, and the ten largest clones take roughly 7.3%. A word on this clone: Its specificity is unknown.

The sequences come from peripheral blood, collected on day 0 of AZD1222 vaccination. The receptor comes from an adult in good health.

The CDR3 nucleotides are TGTGCCAGCAGTGATTATAGGTTTGAAAACATTCAGTACTTC. It translates to CASSDYRFENIQYF. This chain joins TRBV6-1 and TRBJ2-4, with D hard to call. This CDR3 region has 14 residues. The germline gives CDR1 MNHNS, CDR2 SASEGT. V gave up 3 bases and J gave up 5 bases, with 11 bases separating them.